This entry concerns a single TCR beta chain. The method was immunoSEQ multiplex PCR; TCRdb's version includes in-frame clones alone and lacks a portion of them. The sample has roughly 180,000 clones, roughly 80% seen once. CDR3 length equals 14 residues. Germline CDR1 reads MNHEY; CDR2 reads SVGAGI. V shed 6 bases and J 5 bases; nucleotides not matched to a gene: 8. This entry is derived from a study of blood T cell repertoires in COVID-19. Study overall: T cells, B-cell-depleted T cells, or PBMCs supplied cDNA or gDNA.

Input material: PBMCs or T cells enriched from blood (not recorded which). The rearrangement uses TRBV6-5 and TRBJ1-2, with 8 bases lining up with TRBD1. The receptor was derived from a man in his forties or fifties who had recovered from COVID-19. CDR3 amino acids: CASSNPTGGYGYTF. CDR3 DNA: TGTGCCAGCAGCAACCCTACAGGGGGGTATGGCTACACCTTC.